This entry lists 8 T cell receptor beta chains sequenced from one sample in a study of post-analysis software for immune sequencing data. Unique molecular identifiers had been added to the TCR beta cDNA libraries. From the PCR reads, TCRdb called clonotypes with MiXCR, one entry per CDR3 protein. The profile covers hundreds of thousands of distinct CDR3 sequences, with less than 45% appearing a single time and about 12% taken by the ten largest. Antigens of these TCRs are unknown. General observations from the study: Patients carried several TRBV segments more frequently than controls did, and TRBV5-6, TRBV5-1 and TRBV20-1 were among them.

Sample: blood. The receptors originated from a girl under 18 with multiple sclerosis.

This clonotype was counted between two and nine times. V usage is TRBV28 and J usage is TRBJ1-2; no clear D gene. The ends were cut back, 6 bases at V and 4 bases at J, with 15 bases in the middle. CDR3 length: 14 amino acids. Germline V lookup: CDR1 MDHEN, CDR2 SYDVKM. The CDR3 region has the DNA TGTGCCAGCAGCCAACAACAGCGTGGCTATGGCTACACCTTC. It encodes CASSQQQRGYGYTF.

In its sample, this clonotype was seen once. This sequence joins TRBV9 and TRBJ2-1, with unresolved D. Per the germline V gene, CDR1 is SGDLS and CDR2 is YYNGEE. Trimming shortened V by 1 base and J by 7 bases, and 15 bases separated the two germline ends. This CDR3 region has 15 residues. This CDR3 is CASSVSGGRINEQFF. The CDR3 DNA follows: TGTGCCAGCAGCGTATCCGGTGGTAGAATAAATGAGCAGTTCTTC. Supplemented by reference TRBV9 and TRBJ2-1, the full variable domain reads DSGVTQTPKHLITATGQRVTLRCSPRSGDLSVYWYQQSLDQGLQFLIQYYNGEERAKGNILERFSAQQFPDLHSELNLSSLELGDSALYFCASSVSGGRINEQFFGPGTRLTVL.

The chain couples TRBV9 to TRBJ2-7; D is unclear. Trimming removed 0 bases from V and 2 bases from J, with 9 bases in between. The CDR3 spans 14 residues. Germline V CDR1 and CDR2: SGDLS, YYNGEE. In DNA, the CDR3 is TGTGCCAGCAGCGTAGGCGGACGGACCTACGAGCAGTACTTC. As protein: CASSVGGRTYEQYF.

Concerning this clonotype itself: The junction and the germline gene differ at one end; a read error may be behind it. This chain connects TRBV7-6 to TRBJ2-3; 8 positions agree with TRBD2. In germline, CDR1 is SGHVS, CDR2 FNYEAQ. This CDR3 region has 14 residues. CDR3 DNA: TGTGCCAGCAACTTAGCGGGGACCACAGATACGCAGTATTTT. It yields the protein CASNLAGTTDTQYF.

This chain links TRBV6-2 or TRBV6-3 with TRBJ2-1, with 11 nucleotides matching TRBD2. The junction had 24 bases not matched to a gene; V was cut back by 4 bases and J by 4 bases. The CDR3 consists of 22 residues. The germline V gene has CDR1 MNHEY and CDR2 SVGEGT. As DNA, the CDR3 is TGTGCCAGCAGTTCCTACCGCTTCACCACAGGGGATTCTAGCGGGAGGTACAATGAGCAGTTCTTC. This codes for CASSSYRFTTGDSSGRYNEQFF.

The chain joins TRBV11-2 to TRBJ2-4, with D unclear. With 0 bases removed from V and 5 bases from J, the gap between germline ends came to 5 bases. CDR1 and CDR2 from the germline V gene are SGHAT and FQNNGV. The CDR3 spans 13 residues. Here the CDR3 reads CASSLDAENIQYF. The CDR3 DNA sequence: TGTGCCAGCAGCTTAGATGCAGAAAACATTCAGTACTTC.

This sequence joins TRBV4-1 and TRBJ2-1; D possibly corresponds to TRBD2 (6 bases). The end of the DNA is better explained by TRBJ2-7, so the J call may be wrong. Germline V gives CDR1 MGHRA, CDR2 YSYEKL. CDR3 length: 14 amino acids. CDR3 sequence: CASSQDNSGYEQYF. The CDR3 region has the DNA TGCGCCAGCAGCCAAGATAATAGCGGCTACGAGCAGTACTTC.

The chain carries TRBV10-3 and TRBJ2-5; weak D call: TRBD1 (5 bases). The CDR3 is 13 amino acids. CDR1 ENHRY and CDR2 SYGVKD come from the germline V gene. V lost 4 bases and J lost 5, with 11 bases in between. CDR3 bases: TGTGCCATCAGTGGCCAGGGTGGGGAGACCCAGTACTTC. Its protein is CAISGQGGETQYF.